This T cell receptor (beta chain) originates from a study of cytotoxic CD8 clonotypes in ibrutinib-treated CLL. Study in general: Samples averaged approximately 240,000 productive templates and some 91,000 productive rearrangements. Study findings and constraints: Rising at ibrutinib response, clonality subsequently fell back toward baseline at progression. Under therapy, public clonotypes either contracted or stayed stable, and they were uncommon. Starting clonality was above that of age-matched healthy donors and tracked circulating CD8+ T-cell counts.

CDR3 length: 15 residues. Germline loops: CDR1 MDHEN, CDR2 SYDVKM. V shed 2 bases, J shed 5 bases, and the junction held 3 bases outside the gene matches. TCRdb's copy holds only in-frame clones and misses some; the assay was immunoSEQ multiplex PCR. The data hold 50,000 to 65,000 clones, with over 60% observed a single time. Turning to this clone: What it binds is unknown.

The sample was PBMCs, taken after 12 months of ibrutinib treatment. This clonotype was sampled from a human donor with chronic lymphocytic leukemia. This chain uses TRBV28 with TRBJ2-5, with 12 bases aligning to TRBD2. The CDR3 here is CASSLLAGGAETQYF. The DNA for the CDR3 is TGTGCCAGCAGTTTACTAGCGGGAGGGGCTGAGACCCAGTACTTC.